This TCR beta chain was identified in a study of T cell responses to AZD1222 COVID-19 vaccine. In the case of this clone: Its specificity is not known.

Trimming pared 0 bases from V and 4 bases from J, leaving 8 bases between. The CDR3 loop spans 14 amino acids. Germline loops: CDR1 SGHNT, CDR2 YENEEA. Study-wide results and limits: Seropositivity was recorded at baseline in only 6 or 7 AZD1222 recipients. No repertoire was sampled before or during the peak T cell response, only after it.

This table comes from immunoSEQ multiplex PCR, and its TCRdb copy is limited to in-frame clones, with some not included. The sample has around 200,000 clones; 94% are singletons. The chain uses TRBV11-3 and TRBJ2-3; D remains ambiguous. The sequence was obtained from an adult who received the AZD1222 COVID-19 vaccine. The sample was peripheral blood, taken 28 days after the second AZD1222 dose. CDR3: CASSLDDGSDTQYF. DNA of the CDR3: TGTGCCAGCAGCTTAGACGACGGCTCAGATACGCAGTATTTT.